The T cell receptor (beta chain) under discussion was sequenced for a study of blood T cell repertoires in COVID-19. Profiling relied on immunoSEQ multiplex PCR, and the TCRdb table lists in-frame clones only, not all of them. This table holds more than 95,000 clones, nearly 85% found once. Input material: peripheral blood. This TCR was sampled from a human donor in a cohort sampled during active or convalescent COVID-19.

This CDR3 is CASSSENYGYTF. Written as DNA, the CDR3 is TGTGCCAGCAGCTCGGAGAACTATGGCTACACCTTC. The genes are TRBV5-5 and TRBJ1-2; D gene unclear. Germline CDR1 SGHKS, CDR2 YYEKEE (reference sequence). The CDR3 totals 12 residues. V lost 3 bases, J lost 2 bases, and 5 bases lay in between.